This T cell receptor (beta chain) stems from a study of PD-1 blockade in classical Hodgkin lymphoma. Study-level results: Reasons behind the repertoire differences stay unclear, perhaps disease activity or earlier therapy.

Clones were read by immunoSEQ multiplex PCR, and TCRdb kept only the in-frame ones, dropping some. The data hold 30,000 to 45,000 clones, with approximately 69% observed a single time. Each patient's relapse followed autologous stem cell transplantation, and brentuximab vedotin exposure varied. On this clone itself: Its antigen is not identified.

V lost 3 bases and J lost 4, with 15 bases in between. This CDR3 has 15 residues. Germline CDR1 is MNHEY and CDR2 is SVGAGI. Sequenced here: peripheral blood mononuclear cells (PBMCs), sampled before the second cycle of nivolumab. The chain recombines TRBV6-5 with TRBJ1-2; D may be TRBD1 (5 bases). The sequence derives from a human donor with classical Hodgkin lymphoma. CDR3 DNA sequence: TGTGCCAGCAGTTATTCCGACAGAACATTCTATGGCTACACCTTC. It yields the protein CASSYSDRTFYGYTF.